The clone carrying this T cell receptor (beta chain) was detected a few times. Its matching antigen is unknown. This record belongs to a study of response to subunit inactivated influenza vaccine. Study results and caveats: A suggestion made by the authors is that each seasonal influenza vaccination recruits few new T cells.

Looked up from germline, CDR1 is MGHRA and CDR2 is YSYEKL. There are 16 residues in the CDR3. Trimming cost V 2 bases and J 2 bases, with 13 bases left between them. TCRdb recomputed calls from the RT-PCR reads with MiXCR, one row per CDR3 protein. The sample has around 320,000 distinct CDR3 sequences; approximately 21% are singletons. The clonotype was recovered from a man in his fifties or sixties who received an inactivated influenza vaccine. This chain connects TRBV4-1 to TRBJ1-5; D perhaps matches TRBD1 (5 bases). This sample comprised PBMCs from blood, obtained 21 months after vaccination. CDR3 sequence (DNA): TGCGCCAGCAGCCAATCGGGGGTGGCTGGCAATCAGCCCCAGCATTTT. It is translated as CASSQSGVAGNQPQHF.